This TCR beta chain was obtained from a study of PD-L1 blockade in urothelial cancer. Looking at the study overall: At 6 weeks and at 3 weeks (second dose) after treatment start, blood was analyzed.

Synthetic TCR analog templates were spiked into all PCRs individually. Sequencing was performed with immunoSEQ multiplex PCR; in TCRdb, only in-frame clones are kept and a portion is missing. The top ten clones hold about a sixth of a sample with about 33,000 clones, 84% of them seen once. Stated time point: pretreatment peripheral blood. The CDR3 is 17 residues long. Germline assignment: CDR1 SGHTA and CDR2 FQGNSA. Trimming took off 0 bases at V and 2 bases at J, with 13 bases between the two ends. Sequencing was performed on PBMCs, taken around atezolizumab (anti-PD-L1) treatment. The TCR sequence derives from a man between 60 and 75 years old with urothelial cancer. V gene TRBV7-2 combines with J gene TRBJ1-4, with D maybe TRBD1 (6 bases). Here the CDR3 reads CASSLAPQGPTNEKLFF. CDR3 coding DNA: TGTGCCAGCAGCTTAGCACCCCAGGGGCCCACTAATGAAAAACTGTTTTTT. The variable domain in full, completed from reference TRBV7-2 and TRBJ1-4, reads GAGVSQSPSNKVTEKGKDVELRCDPISGHTALYWYRQSLGQGLEFLIYFQGNSAPDKSGLPSDRFSAERTGGSVSTLTIQRTQQEDSAVYLCASSLAPQGPTNEKLFFGSGTQLSVL.